Following are 25 T cell receptor beta chains from one sample sequenced in a study of T cell repertoires in cytomegalovirus infection. TCRdb re-called the reads through MiXCR, storing one row per CDR3 protein. The sample includes 400,000 to 550,000 distinct CDR3 sequences, around 10% seen only once; the top ten take around 9.6%. Source material: PBMCs. All receptors come from a human donor in good health (CMV status not recorded). Some clones in this sample may be carry-over from other donors' samples.

This clonotype appeared a few times. The chain combines TRBV6-2 or TRBV6-3 with TRBJ2-1; TRBD1 is a possible D gene (6 bases). V lost 4 bases, J lost 1 base, and 11 bases lay in between. The CDR3 runs 15 residues. Germline V lookup: CDR1 MNHEY, CDR2 SVGEGT. The CDR3 region has the DNA TGTGCCAGCAGTTCCGACAGGCCGTCCTACAATGAGCAGTTCTTC. Protein: CASSSDRPSYNEQFF.

This clonotype was seen ten or more times. The chain uses TRBV5-1 and TRBJ2-2; TRBD1 aligns across 8 bases. CDR1 is SGHRS, CDR2 YFSETQ, per germline. Unmatched junction bases numbered 8, after V lost 3 bases and J lost 4 bases. CDR3 size: 16 residues. DNA for the CDR3: TGCGCCAGCAGCTCGGACAGGGTAATGGGCACCGGGGAGCTGTTTTTT. The encoded protein is CASSSDRVMGTGELFF.

This clonotype showed up many times. The CDR3 spells CASSLAPTGNSPLHF. The CDR3 nucleotides are TGTGCCAGCAGCTTAGCGCCGACAGGGAATTCACCCCTCCACTTT. The gene calls are TRBV7-6 and TRBJ1-6; TRBD1 matches at 7 bases. Trimming cost V 0 bases and J 7 bases; bases outside gene matches: 3. CDR1 and CDR2 (germline): SGHVS, FNYEAQ. The CDR3 loop spans 15 amino acids.

This clonotype appeared many times. The rearrangement joins TRBV7-3 to TRBJ2-2; no firm D call. This CDR3 has 12 residues. Between the trimmed V and J ends, which lost 5 bases and 6 bases, there was a span of 7 bases. Germline assignment: CDR1 SGHTA and CDR2 FQGTGA. The CDR3 loop reads CASSVPPGELFF. DNA of the CDR3: TGTGCCAGCAGCGTTCCCCCCGGGGAGCTGTTTTTT.

This clonotype was recorded at least ten times. The genes are TRBV7-8 and TRBJ2-3, with 9 positions matching TRBD1. This CDR3 spans 14 amino acids. J lost 6 bases, V lost 5 bases, and 6 bases had no gene match. From germline, CDR1 is SGHVS and CDR2 FQNEAQ. CDR3 protein: CASSRGTGKDTQYF. For the CDR3, the DNA is TGTGCCAGCAGCCGCGGGACAGGGAAGGATACGCAGTATTTT. The whole variable domain, remainder taken from reference TRBV7-8 and TRBJ2-3, is GAGVSQSPRYKVAKRGQDVALRCDPISGHVSLFWYQQALGQGPEFLTYFQNEAQLDKSGLPSDRFFAERPEGSVSTLKIQRTQQEDSAVYLCASSRGTGKDTQYFGPGTRLTVL.

This clonotype turned up a few times. The DNA for the CDR3 is TGCGCCAGCAGCTTGCGGGCTTTAAACGGGGAGCTGTTTTTT. It specifies CASSLRALNGELFF. V gene TRBV5-1 combines with J gene TRBJ2-2; D unresolved. CDR3 length equals 14 residues. In germline, CDR1 is SGHRS, CDR2 YFSETQ. V shed 1 base and J shed 7 bases, with 11 bases lying between them.

This clonotype was seen repeatedly, ten times or more. The chain uses TRBV6-2 or TRBV6-3 and TRBJ2-7, with D tentatively TRBD1 (5 bases). V gave up 0 bases and J gave up 6 bases, with 27 bases separating them. CDR3 length: 19 residues. The germline gives CDR1 MNHEY, CDR2 SVGEGT. The CDR3 protein is CASSYSIQGVPPLTGEQYF. The CDR3 DNA is TGTGCCAGCAGTTACTCGATTCAGGGTGTTCCTCCCCTCACGGGCGAGCAGTACTTC.

This clonotype occurred many times. This chain links TRBV5-1 with TRBJ2-1; 12 bases line up with TRBD2. The CDR3 runs to 14 residues. V lost 4 bases to trimming and J lost 7 bases; unmatched junction nucleotides: 3. CDR1 SGHRS and CDR2 YFSETQ come from the germline V gene. The CDR3 bases are TGCGCCAGCAGCGCTGGGACTAGCGGGAATGAGCAGTTCTTC. Residues: CASSAGTSGNEQFF. Looking up the rest from reference TRBV5-1 and TRBJ2-1 gives the full variable domain: KAGVTQTPRYLIKTRGQQVTLSCSPISGHRSVSWYQQTPGQGLQFLFEYFSETQRNKGNFPGRFSGRQFSNSRSEMNVSTLELGDSALYLCASSAGTSGNEQFFGPGTRLTVL.

The table lists this clonotype with a few counts. This chain joins TRBV30 and TRBJ2-7; possibly TRBD2 for D (6 bases). The CDR3 runs to 15 residues. V lost 0 bases and J lost 2, with 14 bases in between. Germline-derived CDR1 and CDR2 are GTSNPN and SVGIG (reference sequence). The CDR3 reads CAWSVSGSPTYEQYF. CDR3 nucleotide sequence: TGTGCCTGGAGTGTATCCGGGAGTCCGACCTACGAGCAGTACTTC.

V gene TRBV10-3 combines with J gene TRBJ2-7; 8 positions match TRBD2. This CDR3 region has 16 residues. The V gene end was trimmed by 0 bases and the J gene end by 0 bases; junction bases not matched to a gene: 4. Germline lookup yields CDR1 ENHRY and CDR2 SYGVKD. The CDR3 nucleotides read TGTGCCATCAGTGAGTCTCTAGCGGGCTCCTCCTACGAGCAGTACTTC. As protein: CAISESLAGSSYEQYF.

V usage is TRBV2 and J usage is TRBJ1-2; D not resolved. CDR3 length: 10 residues. Germline lookup yields CDR1 SNHLY and CDR2 FYNNEI. With 6 bases removed from V and 8 bases from J, the gap between germline ends came to 7 bases. Here the CDR3 reads CASSPLGYTF. CDR3 bases: TGTGCCAGCAGCCCTCTCGGCTACACCTTC.

This clonotype occurred a few times. The genes are TRBV9 and TRBJ2-7; 8 bases fit TRBD2. Germline CDR1 reads SGDLS; CDR2 reads YYNGEE. Trimming removed 4 bases from V and 2 bases from J; junction bases left unmatched: 11. CDR3 length equals 16 residues. In DNA, the CDR3 is TGTGCCAGCAGCCCCGGGGTAGCGGGGAACACCTACGAGCAGTACTTC. Translating it yields CASSPGVAGNTYEQYF.

This clonotype was detected only a few times. The junction differs from germline at one of its ends, possibly a read error. The gene calls are TRBV18 and TRBJ2-5; D remains unclear. CDR1 and CDR2 from the germline V gene are KGHSH and LQKENI. The CDR3 length is 15 residues. CDR3 protein: CASSSPLGRQETQYF. CDR3 nucleotides: TGTGCCAGCTCATCACCACTTGGCAGACAAGAGACCCAGTACTTC.

The gene calls are TRBV6-6 and TRBJ2-3; D is possibly TRBD1 (6 bases). Germline CDR1 reads MNHNY; CDR2 reads SVGAGI (reference sequence). There are 19 residues in the CDR3. Trimming pared 0 bases from V and 5 bases from J, leaving 24 bases between. The CDR3 region is CASSYSQIRQASWGDTQYF. The CDR3 DNA sequence: TGTGCCAGCAGTTACTCCCAAATAAGACAGGCATCGTGGGGAGATACGCAGTATTTT.

This clonotype was counted ten times or more. This chain links TRBV29-1 with TRBJ2-7; D not resolved. V lost 3 bases and J lost 6, with 15 bases in between. Germline assignment: CDR1 SQVTM and CDR2 ANQGSEA. The CDR3 is 13 residues long. CDR3: CSVDGGFTSEQYF. DNA for the CDR3: TGCAGCGTTGACGGTGGATTTACGAGCGAGCAGTACTTC.

This clonotype has only a few counts. V usage is TRBV12-5 and J usage is TRBJ1-5; no definite D call. This CDR3 region has 11 residues. Germline CDR1 and CDR2: LGHNT and FRNRAP. V lost 5 bases, J lost 8 bases, and 7 bases lay in between. The DNA of the CDR3 is TGTGCTAGTGGTGTCCAGGAGCCCCAGCATTTT. It specifies CASGVQEPQHF. Drawing the rest from reference TRBV12-5 and TRBJ1-5, the complete variable domain is DARVTQTPRHKVTEMGQEVTMRCQPILGHNTVFWYRQTMMQGLELLAYFRNRAPLDDSGMPKDRFSAEMPDATLATLKIQPSEPRDSAVYFCASGVQEPQHFGDGTRLSIL.

This clonotype has at least ten counts. This chain connects TRBV28 to TRBJ2-5; D not certain. The CDR3 spans 13 residues. Germline V gene sequence: CDR1 MDHEN, CDR2 SYDVKM. Trimming shortened V by 5 bases and J by 2 bases, and 9 bases separated the two germline ends. CDR3 sequence reads: CASSPVAQETQYF. The DNA of the CDR3 is TGTGCCAGCAGTCCGGTGGCTCAAGAGACCCAGTACTTC. The complete variable domain, with remaining parts taken from reference TRBV28 and TRBJ2-5, reads DVKVTQSSRYLVKRTGEKVFLECVQDMDHENMFWYRQDPGLGLRLIYFSYDVKMKEKGDIPEGYSVSREKKERFSLILESASTNQTSMYLCASSPVAQETQYFGPGTRLLVL.

V is TRBV7-9 and J is TRBJ1-2; 7 nucleotides match TRBD1. V lost 4 bases, J lost 4 bases, and 9 bases stayed unmatched. The germline gives CDR1 SEHNR, CDR2 FQNEAQ (reference sequence). CDR3 size: 15 residues. The CDR3 sequence is CASSSKTGTFYGYTF. Here the CDR3 DNA reads TGTGCCAGCAGCTCTAAGACAGGGACGTTCTATGGCTACACCTTC.

Regarding this clonotype: A much larger clone sits a single nucleotide away, making a read error possible. This sequence joins TRBV20-1 and TRBJ2-6; D possibly corresponds to TRBD2 (7 bases). The CDR3 length is 15 residues. The V gene's germline CDR1 is DFQATT and CDR2 SNEGSKA (reference sequence). The CDR3 nucleotides read TGCAGTGCCACGGGACCACGGGCGGGGGCCAACGTCCTGGCTTTC. Amino acids: CSATGPRAGANVLAF.

This clonotype was seen a few times. The V call is TRBV11-2, the J call TRBJ1-2; unclear D gene. CDR1 SGHAT and CDR2 FQNNGV come from the germline V gene. The CDR3 contains 12 residues. Trimming removed 4 bases at V and 7 bases at J, with 10 bases between. The CDR3 DNA is TGTGCCAGCAGCTCTAGTGCGGCTGGCTACACCTTC. Protein sequence: CASSSSAAGYTF.

Many counts were recorded for this clonotype. At one boundary the junction diverges from the germline segment, which might be a read error. The V call is TRBV5-1, the J call TRBJ2-1, with 7 bases that match TRBD1. This CDR3 has 15 residues. CDR1 SGHRS and CDR2 YFSETQ come from the germline V gene. The chain's CDR3 is CASSLGQSSYNEQFF. CDR3 DNA sequence: TGTGCCAGCAGCTTGGGACAGAGCTCCTACAATGAGCAGTTCTTC.

This clonotype was recorded at least ten times. This chain uses TRBV27 with TRBJ1-5, with unresolved D. V was clipped by 2 bases and J by 0 bases, with 17 bases between them. The CDR3 has 18 residues. Germline assignment: CDR1 MNHEY and CDR2 SMNVEV (reference sequence). Here the CDR3 DNA reads TGTGCCAGCAGTTTACGCGGAGGGCGAAAGTATAGCAATCAGCCCCAGCATTTT. Translated: CASSLRGGRKYSNQPQHF.

This clonotype came up many times. The chain has TRBV10-3 and TRBJ1-1; D is undetermined. Per the germline V gene, CDR1 is ENHRY and CDR2 is SYGVKD. There are 13 residues in the CDR3. The V end was cut by 10 bases, the J end by 1 base, with 13 bases between. The CDR3 nucleotides are TGTGCCACCTCCGCACAGACGAACACTGAAGCTTTCTTT. Its protein is CATSAQTNTEAFF.

This clonotype was detected only a few times. The chain has TRBV5-5 and TRBJ1-5; 9 nucleotides align to TRBD1. Trimming at V came to 4 bases and at J to 5 bases, leaving 7 bases not matched to a gene. Germline V gene lookup returns CDR1 SGHKS and CDR2 YYEKEE (reference sequence). The CDR3 has 15 amino acids. CDR3 DNA sequence: TGTGCCAGCAGCCCCGGGACAGGGTTTTATCAGCCCCAGCATTTT. Translated, it gives CASSPGTGFYQPQHF.

The chain couples TRBV20-1 to TRBJ2-1; 9 positions match TRBD2. The germline V gene encodes CDR1 DFQATT and CDR2 SNEGSKA (reference sequence). The CDR3 covers 14 residues. V lost 2 bases and J lost 5; bases outside the gene matches: 4. CDR3 nucleotide sequence: TGCAGTGCTAGACTGACTAGCGGTAACAATGAGCAGTTCTTC. Amino acids: CSARLTSGNNEQFF.